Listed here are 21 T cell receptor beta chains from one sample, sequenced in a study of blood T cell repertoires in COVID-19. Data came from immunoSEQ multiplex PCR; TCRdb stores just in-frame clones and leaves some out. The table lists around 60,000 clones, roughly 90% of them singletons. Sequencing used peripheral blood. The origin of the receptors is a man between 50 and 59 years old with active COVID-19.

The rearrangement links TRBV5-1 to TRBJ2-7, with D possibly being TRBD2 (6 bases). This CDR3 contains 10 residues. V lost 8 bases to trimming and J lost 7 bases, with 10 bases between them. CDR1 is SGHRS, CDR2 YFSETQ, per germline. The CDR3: CARRRGEQYF. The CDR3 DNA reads TGCGCCAGACGCCGGGGGGAGCAGTACTTC.

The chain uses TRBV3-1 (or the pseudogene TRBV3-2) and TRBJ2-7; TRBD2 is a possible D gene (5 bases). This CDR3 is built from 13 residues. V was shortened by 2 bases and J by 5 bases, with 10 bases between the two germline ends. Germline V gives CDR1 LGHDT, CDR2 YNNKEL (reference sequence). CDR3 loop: CASSQFSGNEQYF. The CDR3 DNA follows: TGTGCCAGCAGCCAATTTTCGGGGAACGAGCAGTACTTC.

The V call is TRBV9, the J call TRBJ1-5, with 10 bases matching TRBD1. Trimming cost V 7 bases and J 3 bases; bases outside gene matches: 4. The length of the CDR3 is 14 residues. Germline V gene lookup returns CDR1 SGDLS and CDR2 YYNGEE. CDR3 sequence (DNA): TGTGCCAGCGGGGGACAGGGGTACAATCAGCCCCAGCATTTT. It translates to CASGGQGYNQPQHF.

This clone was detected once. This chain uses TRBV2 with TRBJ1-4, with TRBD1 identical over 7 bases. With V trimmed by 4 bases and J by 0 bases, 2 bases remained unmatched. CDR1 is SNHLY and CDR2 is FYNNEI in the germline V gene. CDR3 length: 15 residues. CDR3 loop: CASSGDSATNEKLFF. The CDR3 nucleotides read TGTGCCAGCAGTGGGGACAGTGCAACTAATGAAAAACTGTTTTTT.

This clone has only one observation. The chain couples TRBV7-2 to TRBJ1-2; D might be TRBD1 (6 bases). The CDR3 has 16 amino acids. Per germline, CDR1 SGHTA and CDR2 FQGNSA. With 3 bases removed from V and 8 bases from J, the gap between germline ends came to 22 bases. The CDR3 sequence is CASSFAQGLSLGGYTF. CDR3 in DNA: TGTGCCAGCAGCTTCGCCCAGGGGTTGTCCTTGGGGGGCTACACCTTC.

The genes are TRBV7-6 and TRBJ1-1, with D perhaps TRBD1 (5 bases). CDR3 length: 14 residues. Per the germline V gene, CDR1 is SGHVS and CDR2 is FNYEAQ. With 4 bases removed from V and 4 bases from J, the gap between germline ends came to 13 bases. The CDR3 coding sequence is TGTGCCAGCAGCTGGCAGGGTGGCGCCACTGAAGCTTTCTTT. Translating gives CASSWQGGATEAFF.

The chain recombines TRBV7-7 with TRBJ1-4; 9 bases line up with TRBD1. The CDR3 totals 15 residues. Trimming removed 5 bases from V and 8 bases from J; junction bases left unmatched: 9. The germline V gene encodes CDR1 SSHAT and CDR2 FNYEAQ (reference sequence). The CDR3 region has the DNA TGTGCCAGCAGCCCGGGGGACAGGGATGGAGAAAAACTGTTTTTT. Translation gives CASSPGDRDGEKLFF.

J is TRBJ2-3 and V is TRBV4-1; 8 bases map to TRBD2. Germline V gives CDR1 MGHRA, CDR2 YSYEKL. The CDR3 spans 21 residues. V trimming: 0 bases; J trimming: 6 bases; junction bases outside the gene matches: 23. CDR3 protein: CASSQDPAMARIAGRRDTQYF. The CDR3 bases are TGCGCCAGCAGCCAAGACCCGGCTATGGCTAGGATAGCGGGGCGGCGGGATACGCAGTATTTT.

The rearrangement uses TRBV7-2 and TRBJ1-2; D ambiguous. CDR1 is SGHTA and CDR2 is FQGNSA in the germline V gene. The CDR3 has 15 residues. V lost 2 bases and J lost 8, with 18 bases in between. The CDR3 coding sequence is TGTGCCAGCAGCTTAACGCCCGCCGGTGAGGCGGGCTACACCTTC. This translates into CASSLTPAGEAGYTF.

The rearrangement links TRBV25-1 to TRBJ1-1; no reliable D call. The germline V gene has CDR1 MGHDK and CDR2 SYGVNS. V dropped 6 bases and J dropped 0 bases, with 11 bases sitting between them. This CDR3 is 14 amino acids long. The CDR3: CASRERELNTEAFF. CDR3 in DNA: TGTGCCAGCAGGGAGAGGGAATTGAACACTGAAGCTTTCTTT.

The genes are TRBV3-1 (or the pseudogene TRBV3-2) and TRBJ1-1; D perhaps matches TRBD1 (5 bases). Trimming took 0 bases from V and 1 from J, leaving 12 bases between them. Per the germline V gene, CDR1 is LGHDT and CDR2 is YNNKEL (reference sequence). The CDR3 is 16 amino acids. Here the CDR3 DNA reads TGTGCCAGCAGCCAAGAAGGGGCAGGCCGGAACACTGAAGCTTTCTTT. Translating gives CASSQEGAGRNTEAFF.

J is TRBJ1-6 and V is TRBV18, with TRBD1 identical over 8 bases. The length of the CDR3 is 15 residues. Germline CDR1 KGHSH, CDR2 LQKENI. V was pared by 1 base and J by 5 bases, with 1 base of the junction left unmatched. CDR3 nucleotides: TGTGCCAGCTCACCACAGGGACAGGATAATTCACCCCTCCACTTT. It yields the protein CASSPQGQDNSPLHF.

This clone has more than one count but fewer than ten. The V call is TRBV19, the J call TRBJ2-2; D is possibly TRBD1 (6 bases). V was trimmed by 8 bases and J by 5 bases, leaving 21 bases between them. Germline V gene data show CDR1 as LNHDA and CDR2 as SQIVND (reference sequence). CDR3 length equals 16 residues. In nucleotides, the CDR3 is TGTGCCAGTCTGACCCCCGGGACAAGGGGGACCGGGGAGCTGTTTTTT. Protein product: CASLTPGTRGTGELFF.

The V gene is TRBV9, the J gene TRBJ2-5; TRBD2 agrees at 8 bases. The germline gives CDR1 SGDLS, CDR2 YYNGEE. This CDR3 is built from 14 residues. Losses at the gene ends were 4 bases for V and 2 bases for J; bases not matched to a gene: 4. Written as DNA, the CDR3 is TGTGCCAGCAGCAGCGGGGGCTTACAAGAGACCCAGTACTTC. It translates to CASSSGGLQETQYF.

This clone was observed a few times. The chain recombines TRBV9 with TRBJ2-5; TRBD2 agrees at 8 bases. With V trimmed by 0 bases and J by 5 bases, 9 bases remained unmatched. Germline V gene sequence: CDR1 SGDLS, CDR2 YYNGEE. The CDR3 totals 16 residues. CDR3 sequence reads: CASSVGAGGRPETQYF. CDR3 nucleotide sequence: TGTGCCAGCAGCGTAGGGGCGGGGGGCCGCCCGGAGACCCAGTACTTC.

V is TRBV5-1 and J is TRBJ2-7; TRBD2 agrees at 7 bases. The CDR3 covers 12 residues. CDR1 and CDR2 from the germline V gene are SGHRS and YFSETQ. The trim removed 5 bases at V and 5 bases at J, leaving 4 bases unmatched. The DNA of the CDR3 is TGCGCCAGCAGATGGGAGGGGAACGAGCAGTACTTC. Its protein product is CASRWEGNEQYF. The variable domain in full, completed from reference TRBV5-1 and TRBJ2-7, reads KAGVTQTPRYLIKTRGQQVTLSCSPISGHRSVSWYQQTPGQGLQFLFEYFSETQRNKGNFPGRFSGRQFSNSRSEMNVSTLELGDSALYLCASRWEGNEQYFGPGTRLTVT.

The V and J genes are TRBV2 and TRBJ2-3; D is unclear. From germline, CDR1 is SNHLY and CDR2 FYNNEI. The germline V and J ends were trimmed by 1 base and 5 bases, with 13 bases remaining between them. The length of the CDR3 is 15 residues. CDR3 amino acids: CASSEVVALVDTQYF. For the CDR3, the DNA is TGTGCCAGCAGTGAAGTGGTGGCTCTCGTAGATACGCAGTATTTT.

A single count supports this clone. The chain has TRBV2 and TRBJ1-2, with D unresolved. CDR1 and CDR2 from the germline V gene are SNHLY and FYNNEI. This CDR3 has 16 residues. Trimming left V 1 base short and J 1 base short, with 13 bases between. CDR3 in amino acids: CASSEGIRRGNYGYTF. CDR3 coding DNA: TGTGCCAGCAGTGAAGGGATCCGCCGGGGTAACTATGGCTACACCTTC.

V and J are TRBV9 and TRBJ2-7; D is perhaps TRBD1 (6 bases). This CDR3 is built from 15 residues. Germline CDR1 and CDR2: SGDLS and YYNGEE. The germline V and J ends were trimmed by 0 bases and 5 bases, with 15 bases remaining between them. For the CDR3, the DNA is TGTGCCAGCAGCGTAGAGGGGGTGAGGGGGAACGAGCAGTACTTC. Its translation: CASSVEGVRGNEQYF.

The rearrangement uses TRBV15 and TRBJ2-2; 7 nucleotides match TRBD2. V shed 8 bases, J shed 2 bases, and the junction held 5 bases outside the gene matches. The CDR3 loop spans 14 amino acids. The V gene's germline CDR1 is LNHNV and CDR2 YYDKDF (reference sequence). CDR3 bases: TGTGCCACCTCAGAGCGGGGTAACACCGGGGAGCTGTTTTTT. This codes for CATSERGNTGELFF.

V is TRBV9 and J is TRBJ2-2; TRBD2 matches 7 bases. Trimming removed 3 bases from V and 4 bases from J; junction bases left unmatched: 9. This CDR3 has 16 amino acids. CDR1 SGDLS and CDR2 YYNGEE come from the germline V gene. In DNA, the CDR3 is TGTGCCAGCAGCGCACTAGCGAGGGGTATCACCGGGGAGCTGTTTTTT. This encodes CASSALARGITGELFF.